Below, 23 T cell receptor beta chains from the same sample are listed, as sequenced in a study of T cell responses to AZD1222 COVID-19 vaccine. The protocol was immunoSEQ multiplex PCR, while the TCRdb copy is restricted to in-frame clones and leaves out a portion. This table has more than 100,000 clones, more than 90% appearing once. The sample consisted of peripheral blood, taken on day 0 of AZD1222 vaccination. The receptors stem from an adult in good health.

The chain combines TRBV28 with TRBJ1-2; tentative D call: TRBD1 (5 bases). Per germline, CDR1 MDHEN and CDR2 SYDVKM. With 3 bases removed from V and 4 bases from J, the gap between germline ends came to 18 bases. CDR3 size: 16 residues. Here the CDR3 DNA reads TGTGCCAGCAGTTTTATTAACAGGATCCTAGGCTATGGCTACACCTTC. This translates into CASSFINRILGYGYTF.

Only one count was recorded for this clone. The rearrangement links TRBV6-2 or TRBV6-3 to TRBJ1-5; tentatively, D is TRBD1 (6 bases). V was cut by 4 bases and J by 3 bases, with 10 bases left in between. Germline assignment: CDR1 MNHEY and CDR2 SVGEGT. This CDR3 is 14 amino acids long. CDR3 protein: CASSWQGNNQPQHF. As DNA, the CDR3 is TGTGCCAGCAGTTGGCAGGGGAACAATCAGCCCCAGCATTTT.

This chain links TRBV7-3 with TRBJ2-3; TRBD1 matches at 7 bases. The CDR3 is made up of 13 amino acids. V shed 5 bases and J 3 bases; nucleotides not matched to a gene: 2. Germline lookup yields CDR1 SGHTA and CDR2 FQGTGA. The CDR3 region is CASSPDRTDTQYF. The CDR3 DNA is TGTGCCAGCAGCCCGGACAGGACAGATACGCAGTATTTT.

The V call is TRBV27, the J call TRBJ1-5, with D perhaps matching TRBD1 (5 bases). This CDR3 comprises 13 residues. CDR1 MNHEY and CDR2 SMNVEV come from the germline V gene (reference sequence). Trimming removed 3 bases from V and 2 bases from J, with 5 bases in between. For the CDR3, the DNA is TGTGCCAGCAGTTTGGGACGCAATCAGCCCCAGCATTTT. Its protein product is CASSLGRNQPQHF.

The chain employs TRBV27 and TRBJ1-5; D perhaps matches TRBD1 (6 bases). V was cut by 3 bases and J by 1 base, with 10 bases left in between. Germline assignment: CDR1 MNHEY and CDR2 SMNVEV (reference sequence). The CDR3 totals 15 residues. The CDR3 sequence: CASSFRGFSNQPQHF. The CDR3 DNA reads as TGTGCCAGCAGTTTCAGGGGATTCAGCAATCAGCCCCAGCATTTT.

The chain uses TRBV7-2 and TRBJ1-1; 8 nucleotides line up with TRBD1. This CDR3 spans 14 amino acids. V shed 5 bases, J shed 5 bases, and the junction held 7 bases outside the gene matches. CDR1 and CDR2 from the germline V gene are SGHTA and FQGNSA. CDR3 in amino acids: CASSPHGTGTEAFF. The CDR3 DNA reads as TGTGCCAGCAGCCCCCACGGGACAGGTACTGAAGCTTTCTTT.

This clone showed up just a few times. The rearrangement uses TRBV3-1 (or the pseudogene TRBV3-2) and TRBJ2-3; 13 bases are a match to TRBD2. Germline-derived CDR1 and CDR2 are LGHDT and YNNKEL (reference sequence). The CDR3 is 17 residues long. The V gene end was trimmed by 0 bases and the J gene end by 1 base; junction bases not matched to a gene: 1. For the CDR3, the DNA is TGTGCCAGCAGCCAAGAGGGACTAGCGGGGCGCACAGATACGCAGTATTTT. Its translation is CASSQEGLAGRTDTQYF.

The rearrangement links TRBV6-4 to TRBJ1-1; no firm D call. V lost 0 bases, J lost 6 bases, and 11 bases lay in between. Per the germline V gene, CDR1 is MRHNA and CDR2 is SNTAGT. The length of the CDR3 is 14 residues. CDR3 region: CASSDSAEVPEAFF. DNA for the CDR3: TGTGCCAGCAGTGACTCCGCAGAGGTCCCTGAAGCTTTCTTT.

The V and J genes are TRBV30 and TRBJ1-6; maybe TRBD1 (6 bases). V lost 2 bases to trimming and J lost 10 bases, with 12 bases between them. This CDR3 contains 13 residues. Germline V gene lookup returns CDR1 GTSNPN and CDR2 SVGIG (reference sequence). The CDR3 is CAWSQQGGSPLHF. The CDR3 DNA is TGTGCCTGGAGTCAACAGGGAGGGTCACCCCTCCACTTT.

V and J are TRBV5-6 and TRBJ1-4; no clear D gene. Trimming pared 4 bases from V and 8 bases from J, leaving 12 bases between. This CDR3 has 13 amino acids. Germline CDR1 SGHDT, CDR2 YYEEEE. The CDR3 DNA reads as TGTGCCAGCAGCCAAAATCAATGGGAAAAACTGTTTTTT. This gives the protein CASSQNQWEKLFF.

This clone was recorded only once. The CDR3 reads CASSPSALRTVREAFF. The CDR3 DNA is TGTGCCAGCTCCCCCTCTGCCCTTAGGACTGTCAGAGAAGCTTTCTTT. V gene TRBV18 combines with J gene TRBJ1-1, with unresolved D. Per germline, CDR1 KGHSH and CDR2 LQKENI. The length of the CDR3 is 16 residues. Trimming pared 6 bases from V and 8 bases from J, leaving 25 bases between.

This chain uses TRBV19 with TRBJ2-5, with 9 bases lining up with TRBD2. With V trimmed by 1 base and J by 2 bases, 5 bases remained unmatched. The CDR3 is made up of 16 amino acids. Germline V lookup: CDR1 LNHDA, CDR2 SQIVND (reference sequence). The CDR3 sequence: CASSIGASGAQETQYF. CDR3 nucleotide sequence: TGTGCCAGTAGTATAGGGGCTAGCGGGGCGCAAGAGACCCAGTACTTC.

The chain joins TRBV5-1 to TRBJ2-7; D is uncertain. The CDR3 covers 11 residues. Between the trimmed V and J ends, which lost 0 bases and 7 bases, there was a span of 5 bases. The germline V gene has CDR1 SGHRS and CDR2 YFSETQ. CDR3 in amino acids: CASSLVGEQYF. CDR3 bases: TGCGCCAGCAGCTTGGTGGGTGAGCAGTACTTC.

This chain uses TRBV20-1 with TRBJ2-7; D tentatively fits TRBD1 or TRBD2 (6 bases each). Per germline, CDR1 DFQATT and CDR2 SNEGSKA (reference sequence). V lost 3 bases and J 7 bases, leaving 16 bases between the germline ends. CDR3 length: 13 residues. In DNA form, the CDR3 reads TGCAGTGCTAGTCAAAGGGGGGCGGGGGAGCAGTACTTC. It translates to CSASQRGAGEQYF.

The chain carries TRBV7-3 and TRBJ2-1; D is perhaps TRBD1 or TRBD2 (5 bases each). Germline V gene lookup returns CDR1 SGHTA and CDR2 FQGTGA. This CDR3 spans 15 amino acids. V shed 2 bases and J shed 7 bases, with 15 bases lying between them. The CDR3 DNA follows: TGTGCCAGCAGCTTAGGGACCCTCGCAACAAATGAGCAGTTCTTC. This translates into CASSLGTLATNEQFF.

The rearrangement joins TRBV11-3 to TRBJ2-1; perhaps TRBD2 as D (6 bases). The CDR3 totals 16 residues. Germline loops: CDR1 SGHNT, CDR2 YENEEA. Trimming stripped 1 base from V and 0 bases from J, with 10 bases between. The CDR3 sequence: CASSLVLADSYNEQFF. CDR3 DNA: TGTGCCAGCAGCTTAGTACTAGCTGACTCCTACAATGAGCAGTTCTTC.

The chain combines TRBV6-2 or TRBV6-3 with TRBJ2-7; D is unclear. V gave up 6 bases and J gave up 3 bases, with 12 bases separating them. The germline CDR1 and CDR2 sequences are MNHEY and SVGEGT. CDR3 length: 13 amino acids. CDR3 nucleotides: TGTGCCAGCAGCAACGGATATTTCTACGAGCAGTACTTC. This encodes CASSNGYFYEQYF.

The gene calls are TRBV9 and TRBJ1-6, with TRBD1 as a possible D gene (5 bases). CDR1 is SGDLS, CDR2 YYNGEE, per germline. The CDR3 is 15 amino acids. The ends were cut back, 0 bases at V and 6 bases at J, with 10 bases in the middle. CDR3 loop: CASSVEGRTNSPLHF. CDR3 DNA: TGTGCCAGCAGCGTAGAGGGACGGACTAATTCACCCCTCCACTTT.

This clone has just a few counts. This chain connects TRBV6-1 to TRBJ1-1, with TRBD1 matching over 7 bases. The germline CDR1 and CDR2 sequences are MNHNS and SASEGT. V was pared by 7 bases and J by 7 bases, with 6 bases of the junction left unmatched. The CDR3 extends over 12 amino acids. CDR3: CASNLNRGEAFF. CDR3 bases: TGTGCCAGCAACCTAAACAGGGGTGAAGCTTTCTTT.

The chain recombines TRBV6-1 with TRBJ1-2; perhaps TRBD1 as D (5 bases). V shed 1 base and J shed 4 bases, with 16 bases lying between them. The CDR3 consists of 16 residues. The germline V gene encodes CDR1 MNHNS and CDR2 SASEGT. Written as DNA, the CDR3 is TGTGCCAGCAGTGAAGGGGGCGGCCGAATTCGCTATGGCTACACCTTC. Its protein is CASSEGGGRIRYGYTF.

The rearrangement uses TRBV6-2 or TRBV6-3 and TRBJ1-5; TRBD1 is a possible D gene (5 bases). This CDR3 is built from 15 residues. The V gene's germline CDR1 is MNHEY and CDR2 SVGEGT. V was shortened by 5 bases and J by 3 bases, with 14 bases between the two germline ends. The CDR3 nucleotides are TGTGCCAGCAGTCAGGGCGAGAGCCCCAATCAGCCCCAGCATTTT. Its translation is CASSQGESPNQPQHF.

The rearrangement uses TRBV12-3 or TRBV12-4 and TRBJ1-2; D remains ambiguous. This CDR3 spans 13 amino acids. V was clipped by 8 bases and J by 2 bases, with 12 bases between them. In nucleotides, the CDR3 is TGTGCCAGCTGCCCCGACGGGAACTATGGCTACACCTTC. Translated, it gives CASCPDGNYGYTF.

This clone was detected only once. The gene calls are TRBV5-1 and TRBJ1-1; D remains ambiguous. The CDR3 loop spans 13 amino acids. CDR1 is SGHRS and CDR2 is YFSETQ in the germline V gene. The ends were cut back, 4 bases at V and 4 bases at J, with 11 bases in the middle. CDR3 sequence reads: CASSPHVGTEAFF. Here the CDR3 DNA reads TGCGCCAGCAGCCCGCACGTGGGCACTGAAGCTTTCTTT.